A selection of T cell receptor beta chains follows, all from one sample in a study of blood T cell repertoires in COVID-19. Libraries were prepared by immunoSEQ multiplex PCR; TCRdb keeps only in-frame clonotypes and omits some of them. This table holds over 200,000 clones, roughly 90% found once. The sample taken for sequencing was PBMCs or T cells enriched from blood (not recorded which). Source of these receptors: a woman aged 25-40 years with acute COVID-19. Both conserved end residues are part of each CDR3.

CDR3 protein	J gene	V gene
CASSLDRDINEKLFF	TRBJ1-4	TRBV5-1
CASSRGTKTYEQYF	TRBJ2-7	TRBV3-1/TRBV3-2
CASSYTSKTYEQYF	TRBJ2-7	TRBV6-2/TRBV6-3
CSVFQGLDGYTF	TRBJ1-2	TRBV29-1
CASSLGLTVGTDTQYF	TRBJ2-3	TRBV5-4
CASSQVGDRGPYGYTF	TRBJ1-2	TRBV4-3
CASSQPGTGANYGYTF	TRBJ1-2	TRBV3-1/TRBV3-2
CASRGQGPTNEKLFF	TRBJ1-4	TRBV6-5
CASTPGRGAYRYEQYF	TRBJ2-7	TRBV19
CASSSGRGNEQYF	TRBJ2-7	TRBV6-2/TRBV6-3
CASSWSRNTEAFF	TRBJ1-1	TRBV6-2/TRBV6-3
CASSPGEGRTEAFF	TRBJ1-1	TRBV5-4
CASSEASGGASEQFF	TRBJ2-1	TRBV6-1
CASSLWGGSSYNEQFF	TRBJ2-1	TRBV28
CASSYHGDNNQPQHF	TRBJ1-5	TRBV28
CASSLDPGDTQYF	TRBJ2-3	TRBV11-3
CATATTGGNEKLFF	TRBJ1-4	TRBV19
CASSVAPSANYGYTF	TRBJ1-2	TRBV2
CASSKRQGLGGYTF	TRBJ1-2	TRBV11-2
CASSQGRGEAFF	TRBJ1-1	TRBV4-3
CASRVVGQGFSYEQYF	TRBJ2-7	TRBV27
CASGLVPGLAGQETQYF	TRBJ2-5	TRBV12-5
CATSDWTGSGGYTF	TRBJ1-2	TRBV24-1
CSVETGRGADTQYF	TRBJ2-3	TRBV29-1
CASSIGPGAFF	TRBJ1-1	TRBV19
CASGTGGEITEAFF	TRBJ1-1	TRBV5-1
CASSFSLPNEKLFF	TRBJ1-4	TRBV7-8
CASSLEMRWNSPLHF	TRBJ1-6	TRBV6-2/TRBV6-3
CASSQKGQGGTEAFF	TRBJ1-1	TRBV4-1
CASSSGSQGAQYF	TRBJ2-5	TRBV5-4
CSVETSQETQYF	TRBJ2-5	TRBV29-1
CASRARGYEQYF	TRBJ2-7	TRBV2
CASSLFPGQGSPDTQYF	TRBJ2-3	TRBV16
CAWADRDEQFF	TRBJ2-1	TRBV30
CASSFRQGTEAFF	TRBJ1-1	TRBV7-2
CASSLRPPTSGGGQETQYF	TRBJ2-5	TRBV7-7
CASSIGGQGAFNSPLHF	TRBJ1-6	TRBV19
CAWRPRGTEAFF	TRBJ1-1	TRBV30
CSVEREGRAFF	TRBJ1-1	TRBV29-1
CAWSDLTGREQFF	TRBJ2-1	TRBV30
CASSESPTRDEQYF	TRBJ2-7	TRBV10-1
CASSEGMKDRETDTQYF	TRBJ2-3	TRBV2
CASALAIQETQYF	TRBJ2-5	TRBV2
CASSLGRRTGAHTQYF	TRBJ2-3	TRBV13
CASSQGLGGGYEQYF	TRBJ2-7	TRBV4-1
CASSLSGASNQPQHF	TRBJ1-5	TRBV7-2
CASSLVGLRDTQYF	TRBJ2-3	TRBV5-1
CASSRVGRGNQPQHF	TRBJ1-5	TRBV2
CASSTRRQPINEKLFF	TRBJ1-4	TRBV7-8
CAIRRQGDNQPQHF	TRBJ1-5	TRBV10-3
CATSPGQGAYGYTF	TRBJ1-2	TRBV5-1